This T cell receptor (beta chain) was sequenced during a study of blood T cell repertoires in COVID-19. Study overall: T cells, B-cell-depleted T cells, or PBMCs supplied cDNA or gDNA.

With 5 bases removed from V and 6 bases from J, the gap between germline ends came to 21 bases. Germline V gene data show CDR1 as SGHTA and CDR2 as FQGTGA. The CDR3 sequence is 16 residues long. Generated by immunoSEQ multiplex PCR, the TCRdb table keeps only in-frame clones and is missing some. The sample records some 15,000 clones, about 85% being singletons. The chain is built from TRBV7-3 and TRBJ2-3; possible D gene TRBD2, 6 bases. Material for sequencing was peripheral blood. This TCR was recovered from a human donor in a cohort sampled during active COVID-19. CDR3 sequence reads: CASSAGGRGMADTQYF. CDR3 nucleotide sequence: TGTGCCAGCAGCGCAGGAGGGCGGGGTATGGCGGATACGCAGTATTTT.